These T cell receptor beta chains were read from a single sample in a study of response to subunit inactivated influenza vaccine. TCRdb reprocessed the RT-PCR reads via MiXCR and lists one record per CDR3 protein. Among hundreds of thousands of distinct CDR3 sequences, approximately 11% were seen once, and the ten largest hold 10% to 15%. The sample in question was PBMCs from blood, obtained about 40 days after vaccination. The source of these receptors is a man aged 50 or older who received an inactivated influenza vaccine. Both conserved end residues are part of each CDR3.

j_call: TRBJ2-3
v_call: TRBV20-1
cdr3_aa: CSAIRIGTSNTDTQYF

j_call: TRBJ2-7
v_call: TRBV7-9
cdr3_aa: CASSPRTAYYEQYF

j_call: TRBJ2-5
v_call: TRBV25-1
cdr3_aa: CASSEYVATQETQYF

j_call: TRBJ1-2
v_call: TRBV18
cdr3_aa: CASSPDRGYGYTF

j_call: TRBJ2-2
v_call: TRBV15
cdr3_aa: CATSMSPGELFF

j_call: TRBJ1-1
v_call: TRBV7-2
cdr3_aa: CASSSVAQDAFF

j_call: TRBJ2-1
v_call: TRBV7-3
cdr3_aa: CASSSPRSGTGLAGGNEQFF

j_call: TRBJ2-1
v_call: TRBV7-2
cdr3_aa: CASSLGTGSVGEQFF

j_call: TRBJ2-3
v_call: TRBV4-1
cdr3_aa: CASSLRGTGARTDTQYF

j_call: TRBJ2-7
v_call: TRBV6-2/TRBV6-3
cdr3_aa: CASSFYHNEQYF

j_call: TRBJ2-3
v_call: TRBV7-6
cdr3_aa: CASSLEGRGPGTDTQYF

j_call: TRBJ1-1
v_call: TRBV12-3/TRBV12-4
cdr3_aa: CASRLEGMNTEAFF

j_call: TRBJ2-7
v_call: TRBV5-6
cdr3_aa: CASSLGKSGEKAGVNYEQYF

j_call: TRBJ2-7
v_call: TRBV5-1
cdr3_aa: CASREIDRTHEQYF

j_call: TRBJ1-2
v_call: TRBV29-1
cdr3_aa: CSVTGADGYTF

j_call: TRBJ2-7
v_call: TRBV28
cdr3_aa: CASGRGGINYEQYF

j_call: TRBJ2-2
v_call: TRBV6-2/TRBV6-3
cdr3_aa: CASGALPNTGELFF

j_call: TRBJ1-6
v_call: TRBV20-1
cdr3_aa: CSARDIDDPSSPLHF

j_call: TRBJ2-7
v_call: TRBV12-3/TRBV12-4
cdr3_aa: CASSRSWVAGSYEQYF

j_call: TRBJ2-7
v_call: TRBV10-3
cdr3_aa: CAISESGTGRQYF

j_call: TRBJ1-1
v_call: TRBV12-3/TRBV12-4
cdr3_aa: CASIKRTEAFF

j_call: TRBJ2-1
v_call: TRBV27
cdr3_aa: CASSLSPTGDSYNEQFF

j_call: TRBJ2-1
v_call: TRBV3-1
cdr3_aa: CASSRKGQYNEQFF

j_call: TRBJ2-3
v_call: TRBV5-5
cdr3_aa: CASSFLVSDTQYF

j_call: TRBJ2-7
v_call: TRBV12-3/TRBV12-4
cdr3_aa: CASSLALARSYEQYF

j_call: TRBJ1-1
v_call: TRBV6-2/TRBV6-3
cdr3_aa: CASSYVGGNTEAFF

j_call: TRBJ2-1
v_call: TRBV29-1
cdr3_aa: CSVEVYEQFF

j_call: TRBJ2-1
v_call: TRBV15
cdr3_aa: CATSRVRVGNEQFF

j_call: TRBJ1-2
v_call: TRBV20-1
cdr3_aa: CSAPGFYGYTF

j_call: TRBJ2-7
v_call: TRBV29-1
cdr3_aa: CSVGRDRVYEQYF

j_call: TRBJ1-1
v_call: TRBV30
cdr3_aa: CAWTPGTANTEAFF

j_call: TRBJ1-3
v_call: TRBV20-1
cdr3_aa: CSATDRAPGNTIYF

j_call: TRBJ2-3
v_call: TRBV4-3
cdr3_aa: CASSRSLPRGAGDTQYF

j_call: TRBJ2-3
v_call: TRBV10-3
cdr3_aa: CATSGRADTDTQYF

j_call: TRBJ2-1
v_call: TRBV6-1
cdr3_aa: CASREYKGSSYNEQFF

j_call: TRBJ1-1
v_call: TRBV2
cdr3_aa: CASPLQGLNTEAFF

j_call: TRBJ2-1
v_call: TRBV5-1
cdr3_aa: CASSLEGYGYNEQFF

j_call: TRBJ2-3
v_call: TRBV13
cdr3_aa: CASSLVQDPDTQYF

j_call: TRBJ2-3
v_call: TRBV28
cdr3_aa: CASSLQYGQDTDTQYF

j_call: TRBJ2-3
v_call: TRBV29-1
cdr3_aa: CSVEELTDTQYF

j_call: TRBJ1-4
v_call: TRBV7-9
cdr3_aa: CASSRRDRVEEKLFF

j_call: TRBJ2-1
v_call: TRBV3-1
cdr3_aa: CASSRGRLHFNNEQFF

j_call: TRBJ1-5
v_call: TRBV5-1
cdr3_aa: CASSLEPAQPQHF

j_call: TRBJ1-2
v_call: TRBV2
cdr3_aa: CASSESWVRGGYTF

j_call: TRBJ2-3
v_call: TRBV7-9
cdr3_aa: CASTGGDGVTDTQYF

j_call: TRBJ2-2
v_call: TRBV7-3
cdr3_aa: CASSPGSSTGELFF

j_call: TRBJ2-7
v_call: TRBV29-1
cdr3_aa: CSVEFRDYPHYEQYF

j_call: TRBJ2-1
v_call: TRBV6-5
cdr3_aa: CASSYGLEGGFSYNEQFF

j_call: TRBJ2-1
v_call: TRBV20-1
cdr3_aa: CSARSRGVRWDEQFF

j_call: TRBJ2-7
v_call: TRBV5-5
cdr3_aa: CASSLLMRDYEQYF

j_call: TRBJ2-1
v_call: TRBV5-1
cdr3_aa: CASSLRSIADSNEQFF

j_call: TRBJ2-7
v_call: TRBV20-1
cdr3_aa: CSARDRTSSYEQYF

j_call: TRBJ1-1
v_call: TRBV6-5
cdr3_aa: CASSYVRDMNTEAFF

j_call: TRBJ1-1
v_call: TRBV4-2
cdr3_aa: CASSQDWGNTEAFF

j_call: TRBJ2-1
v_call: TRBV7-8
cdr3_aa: CASSIRTGSSYNEQFF